This is a list of T cell receptor beta chains from one sample in a study of OX40 agonist ivuxolimab in advanced cancers. Assay: immunoSEQ multiplex PCR; the TCRdb copy retains only in-frame clones and omits some. The sample shows some 20,000 clones, around nine tenths of them seen only once. The sequencing here drew on CD4+ or CD8+ T cells sorted from blood, taken in a trial of the OX40 agonist ivuxolimab. Receptors originate from an adult with an advanced solid tumor such as melanoma, head and neck, liver or kidney cancer. CDR3s include the opening cysteine and the closing phenylalanine or tryptophan. The order of the fields is CDR3 DNA, CDR3 protein, V gene, D gene, J gene. D genes are given only for firm matches.

DNA: TGTGCCACCAGGGCACCCGCGGGGGAGACCCAGTACTTC
CDR3: CATRAPAGETQYF
V: TRBV6-5
D: .
J: TRBJ2-5

DNA: TGTGCCAGCAGCGAGGACGGAGTGGGGGAGCAGTACTTC
CDR3: CASSEDGVGEQYF
V: TRBV7-9
D: .
J: TRBJ2-7

DNA: TGTGCCAGCAGTTTACTAGCGGGGGCGGACGAGCAGTACTTC
CDR3: CASSLLAGADEQYF
V: TRBV6-5
D: TRBD2
J: TRBJ2-7

DNA: TGTGCCAGCAGCCGTCGGGACAGGGGGCCGGAGCAGTTCTTC
CDR3: CASSRRDRGPEQFF
V: TRBV7-6
D: TRBD1
J: TRBJ2-1

DNA: TGTGCCAGCAGTTACTGGTCAGGGAGCTACCAAGAGACCCAGTACTTC
CDR3: CASSYWSGSYQETQYF
V: TRBV6-5
D: .
J: TRBJ2-5

DNA: TGTGCCAGCGCTTCCCCACCCCGCAGCGAGCAGTACTTC
CDR3: CASASPPRSEQYF
V: TRBV27
D: .
J: TRBJ2-7

DNA: TGTGCCAGCAGCCAAGATCGCATGAGTCCAGCCAAAAACATTCAGTACTTC
CDR3: CASSQDRMSPAKNIQYF
V: TRBV14
D: .
J: TRBJ2-4

DNA: TGTGCCAGCAGAGAATTGAGGGGCCCGAAAATCTATGGCTACACCTTC
CDR3: CASRELRGPKIYGYTF
V: TRBV9
D: .
J: TRBJ1-2

DNA: TGTGCCAGCAGCCAGGAGGGTTATCAAGCTTTCTTT
CDR3: CASSQEGYQAFF
V: TRBV13
D: .
J: TRBJ1-1

DNA: TGTGCCAGCAGACTGACGGGCGAGGGGATATCCTACGAGCAGTACTTC
CDR3: CASRLTGEGISYEQYF
V: TRBV27
D: .
J: TRBJ2-7

DNA: TGCGCCAGCAGCCCCAGCGGGAGCTCCTACGAGCAGTACTTC
CDR3: CASSPSGSSYEQYF
V: TRBV5-1
D: TRBD2
J: TRBJ2-7

DNA: TGCGCCAGCAGTGGTCAGGGGATGGAAAAACTGTTTTTT
CDR3: CASSGQGMEKLFF
V: TRBV4-3
D: .
J: TRBJ1-4

DNA: TGTGCCAGCAGTCCAGCCGGGAACACTGAAGCTTTCTTT
CDR3: CASSPAGNTEAFF
V: TRBV6-5
D: .
J: TRBJ1-1

DNA: TGTGCCAGCAGCTTAGGCCCTGGGACACCCACCTACGAGCAGTACTTC
CDR3: CASSLGPGTPTYEQYF
V: TRBV11-2
D: .
J: TRBJ2-7